Included here is one T cell receptor (beta chain) sequence, with context. Its antigen remains unknown. The data derive from a study of T cell responses to AZD1222 COVID-19 vaccine. Sequenced by immunoSEQ multiplex PCR; TCRdb stores in-frame clones only, minus some. The data contain about 110,000 clones, over 75% of them seen just once; the ten biggest clones take up about 4.5%. Notes on the study in general: Donors skewed white British and female; clonal diversity was possibly underestimated. Targets within unmutated variant regions were reportedly found for nearly half of spike-specific TCRs. Sampling that yielded the repertoires occurred only after the peak T cell response.

Germline loops: CDR1 MGHRA, CDR2 YSYEKL. V lost 3 bases, J lost 10 bases, and 8 bases lay in between. The CDR3 covers 11 residues. The source is an adult who received the AZD1222 COVID-19 vaccine. Sequenced material: peripheral blood, taken 28 days after the second AZD1222 dose. The rearrangement links TRBV4-1 to TRBJ2-3; D remains unclear. The CDR3 bases are TGCGCCAGCAGCCAGAGTAGTGCGCAGTATTTT. It yields the protein CASSQSSAQYF.